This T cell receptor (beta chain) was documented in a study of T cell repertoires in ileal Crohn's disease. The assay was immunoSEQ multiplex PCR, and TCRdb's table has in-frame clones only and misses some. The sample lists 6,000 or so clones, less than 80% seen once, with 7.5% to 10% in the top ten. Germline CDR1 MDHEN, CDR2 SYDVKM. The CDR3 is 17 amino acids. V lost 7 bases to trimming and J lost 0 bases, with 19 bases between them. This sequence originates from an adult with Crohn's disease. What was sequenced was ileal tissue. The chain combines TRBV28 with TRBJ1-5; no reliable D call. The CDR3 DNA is TGTGCCAGCATGCTGTCCAGGCTACTCAATAGCAATCAGCCCCAGCATTTT. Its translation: CASMLSRLLNSNQPQHF.